This entry lists 14 T cell receptor beta chains sequenced from one sample in a study of blood T cell repertoires in COVID-19. TCRdb keeps only in-frame clones here, not all; method: immunoSEQ multiplex PCR. The sample has 100,000 to 150,000 clones; 70% to 90% are singletons. Sequencing input: PBMCs or T cells enriched from blood (not recorded which). These receptors were taken from a woman in her 50s who had recovered from COVID-19.

The rearrangement uses TRBV6-5 and TRBJ1-2; a weak D match, TRBD1 (5 bases). The CDR3 spans 14 residues. Trimming took off 6 bases at V and 7 bases at J, with 18 bases between the two ends. The germline V gene has CDR1 MNHEY and CDR2 SVGAGI. In nucleotides, the CDR3 is TGTGCCAGCAGCCCCGGTGTCAGGGATAGTGGCTACACCTTC. Encoded protein: CASSPGVRDSGYTF.

The chain uses TRBV19 and TRBJ2-2, with TRBD2 identical over 7 bases. CDR3 size: 15 residues. Unmatched junction bases numbered 10, after V lost 7 bases and J lost 5 bases. Germline V lookup: CDR1 LNHDA, CDR2 SQIVND (reference sequence). The chain's CDR3 is CASTSAGLPTGELFF. The CDR3 nucleotides read TGTGCCAGTACTAGTGCGGGACTACCTACCGGGGAGCTGTTTTTT.

The V call is TRBV12-3 or TRBV12-4, the J call TRBJ2-1, with 7 nucleotides matching TRBD1. V lost 5 bases, J lost 9 bases, and 7 bases stayed unmatched. The CDR3 spans 13 residues. The chain's CDR3 is CASSGTGVVEQFF. CDR3 nucleotides: TGTGCCAGCAGTGGTACAGGGGTGGTTGAGCAGTTCTTC.

V and J are TRBV12-5 and TRBJ2-1; 13 bases are shared with TRBD2. Trimming cost V 5 bases and J 9 bases; bases outside gene matches: 4. The CDR3 spans 14 residues. Germline-derived CDR1 and CDR2 are LGHNT and FRNRAP. The CDR3, as DNA: TGTGCTAGTGGTCTCGGACTAGCGGGGGTTGAGCAGTTCTTC. It translates to CASGLGLAGVEQFF.

This clone was detected only a few times. The chain employs TRBV7-9 and TRBJ2-7, with D perhaps matching TRBD1 (6 bases). V gave up 4 bases and J gave up 3 bases, with 13 bases separating them. From germline, CDR1 is SEHNR and CDR2 FQNEAQ (reference sequence). The CDR3 sequence is 14 residues long. The CDR3 bases are TGTGCCAGCAGCTGGGACGGGACATACTACGAGCAGTACTTC. Encoded protein: CASSWDGTYYEQYF.

The chain recombines TRBV11-1 with TRBJ2-5; perhaps TRBD1 as D (6 bases). From germline, CDR1 is SGHAT and CDR2 FQDESV (reference sequence). This CDR3 has 13 amino acids. Trimming removed 1 base at V and 5 bases at J, with 8 bases between. The DNA for the CDR3 is TGTGCCAGCAGCTTAGGTCAGGGGGAGACCCAGTACTTC. Protein sequence: CASSLGQGETQYF.

Details on this clone: This CDR3 is also generated by other DNA sequences in the sample. The V gene is TRBV27, the J gene TRBJ1-5; 9 bases agree with TRBD1. Per germline, CDR1 MNHEY and CDR2 SMNVEV (reference sequence). This CDR3 region has 15 residues. The V and J ends lost 4 bases and 3 bases, in that order; junction bases with no gene match: 4. CDR3 amino acids: CASSSDRGSNQPQHF. The CDR3 bases are TGTGCCAGCAGTTCCGACAGGGGGTCCAATCAGCCCCAGCATTTT.

The V and J genes are TRBV6-2 or TRBV6-3 and TRBJ1-1, with 11 bases aligning to TRBD1. V lost 6 bases to trimming and J lost 1 base; unmatched junction nucleotides: 4. The germline V gene has CDR1 MNHEY and CDR2 SVGEGT. The CDR3 has 15 residues. Here the CDR3 DNA reads TGTGCCAGCAGCACCGGGACAGGGGGGAACACTGAAGCTTTCTTT. Its protein is CASSTGTGGNTEAFF.

The V gene is TRBV2, the J gene TRBJ2-7, with D maybe TRBD1 (6 bases). The CDR3 is 15 amino acids. The germline gives CDR1 SNHLY, CDR2 FYNNEI. The V and J ends lost 6 bases and 2 bases respectively, with 17 bases between them. In nucleotides, the CDR3 is TGTGCCAGCAGCGGCCAAGACAGGTACCCCTACGAGCAGTACTTC. This sequence encodes CASSGQDRYPYEQYF.

The chain joins TRBV7-9 to TRBJ2-1; TRBD2 matches 13 bases. The CDR3 totals 14 residues. The germline V gene has CDR1 SEHNR and CDR2 FQNEAQ (reference sequence). V was pared by 9 bases and J by 6 bases, with 5 bases of the junction left unmatched. The CDR3 reads CASSGTSGVNEQFF. The CDR3 bases are TGTGCCAGTTCCGGGACTAGCGGGGTCAATGAGCAGTTCTTC.

The chain joins TRBV5-4 to TRBJ1-1; no firm D call. Germline loops: CDR1 SGHNT, CDR2 YYREEE (reference sequence). The CDR3 length is 15 residues. Trimming removed 2 bases from V and 1 base from J, with 12 bases in between. In DNA, the CDR3 is TGTGCCAGCAGCTTTTTGGCCAGATCGAACACTGAAGCTTTCTTT. The encoded protein is CASSFLARSNTEAFF.

The chain carries TRBV5-8 and TRBJ2-5; tentatively, D is TRBD2 (6 bases). Looked up from germline, CDR1 is SGHTS and CDR2 is YDEGEE. The CDR3 is made up of 15 amino acids. V shed 7 bases and J shed 4 bases, with 20 bases lying between them. Written as DNA, the CDR3 is TGTGCCAGCCCCTCCCTCGGGGGTCGAGCAGAGACCCAGTACTTC. Encoded protein: CASPSLGGRAETQYF. Full variable domain (missing parts from reference TRBV5-8 and TRBJ2-5): EAGVTQSPTHLIKTRGQQATLRCSPISGHTSVYWYQQALGLGLQFLLWYDEGEERNRGNFPPRFSGRQFPNYSSELNVNALELEDSALYLCASPSLGGRAETQYFGPGTRLLVL.

The chain uses TRBV18 and TRBJ2-2, with 9 bases lining up with TRBD2. The CDR3 loop spans 18 amino acids. Trimming removed 1 base from V and 5 bases from J; junction bases left unmatched: 11. Germline CDR1 is KGHSH and CDR2 is LQKENI. The CDR3 DNA reads TGTGCCAGCTCACCACGGCTGATAGCGGGGGCCGGGACCGGGGAGCTGTTTTTT. This translates into CASSPRLIAGAGTGELFF.

The chain joins TRBV7-2 to TRBJ1-3; D is uncertain. V was clipped by 1 base and J by 0 bases, with 7 bases between them. CDR3 length: 15 amino acids. The germline V gene encodes CDR1 SGHTA and CDR2 FQGNSA. CDR3 in amino acids: CASSLEQSSGNTIYF. Written as DNA, the CDR3 is TGTGCCAGCAGCTTAGAACAGAGCTCTGGAAACACCATATATTTT. The variable domain in full, completed from reference TRBV7-2 and TRBJ1-3, reads GAGVSQSPSNKVTEKGKDVELRCDPISGHTALYWYRQSLGQGLEFLIYFQGNSAPDKSGLPSDRFSAERTGGSVSTLTIQRTQQEDSAVYLCASSLEQSSGNTIYFGEGSWLTVV.